These 15 T cell receptor beta chains share one sample of origin, sequenced in a study of T cell repertoires in cytomegalovirus infection. MiXCR, run by TCRdb on the reads, gives a single entry per CDR3 protein. The sample carries under 200,000 distinct CDR3 sequences, more than 9% recorded once. The sequenced sample consisted of PBMCs. The receptor set was obtained from a human donor in good health (CMV status not recorded). Some clones in this sample may be carry-over from other donors' samples.

This clonotype was seen a handful of times. J is TRBJ1-1 and V is TRBV9, with 7 bases identical to TRBD1. The CDR3 is 13 amino acids. The V gene's germline CDR1 is SGDLS and CDR2 YYNGEE. J gave up 5 bases and V 2 bases, and 3 bases lay outside the gene matches. The CDR3 here is CASSVDRLTEAFF. The CDR3 DNA reads TGTGCCAGCAGCGTGGACAGGTTGACTGAAGCTTTCTTT.

This clonotype appeared a few times. The chain joins TRBV15 to TRBJ1-2, with 7 bases aligning to TRBD1. This CDR3 comprises 13 residues. V was pared by 8 bases and J by 1 base, with 4 bases of the junction left unmatched. Per germline, CDR1 LNHNV and CDR2 YYDKDF (reference sequence). CDR3 sequence: CATGTDNNYGYTF. For the CDR3, the DNA is TGTGCCACCGGGACAGATAATAACTATGGCTACACCTTC. The variable domain in full, completed from reference TRBV15 and TRBJ1-2, reads DAMVIQNPRYQVTQFGKPVTLSCSQTLNHNVMYWYQQKSSQAPKLLFHYYDKDFNNEADTPDNFQSRRPNTSFCFLDIRSPGLGDTAMYLCATGTDNNYGYTFGSGTRLTVV.

This clonotype was counted many times. CDR3 DNA: TGTGCCAGCAGCCGGGACGCGGATGGCTACACCTTC. This encodes CASSRDADGYTF. This chain joins TRBV7-2 and TRBJ1-2; TRBD1 is a possible D gene (5 bases). CDR3 length: 12 residues. From germline, CDR1 is SGHTA and CDR2 FQGNSA. Trimming left V 5 bases short and J 6 bases short, with 10 bases between.

This clonotype was seen ten or more times. The gene calls are TRBV28 and TRBJ2-7; 11 positions match TRBD2. This CDR3 is built from 14 residues. In germline, CDR1 is MDHEN, CDR2 SYDVKM. The V and J ends lost 8 bases and 7 bases, in that order; junction bases with no gene match: 10. The CDR3 sequence is CASRSTSGASEQYF. CDR3 nucleotide sequence: TGTGCCAGCCGCTCGACTAGCGGGGCTAGTGAGCAGTACTTC.

This clonotype was seen a few times. The V gene is TRBV18, the J gene TRBJ2-7; D gene ambiguous. Trimming cost V 0 bases and J 5 bases, with 11 bases left between them. Per the germline V gene, CDR1 is KGHSH and CDR2 is LQKENI. The CDR3 has 14 residues. CDR3 protein: CASSPPASPNEQYF. CDR3 DNA sequence: TGTGCCAGCTCACCACCGGCCTCCCCCAACGAGCAGTACTTC. The full variable domain, in which reference TRBV18 and TRBJ2-7 provide the parts outside the CDR3, is NAGVMQNPRHLVRRRGQEARLRCSPMKGHSHVYWYRQLPEEGLKFMVYLQKENIIDESGMPKERFSAEFPKEGPSILRIQQVVRGDSAAYFCASSPPASPNEQYFGPGTRLTVT.

In its sample, this clonotype was seen many times. The genes are TRBV2 and TRBJ2-7, with D hard to call. CDR1 is SNHLY, CDR2 FYNNEI, per germline. The germline V and J ends were trimmed by 7 bases and 3 bases, with 10 bases remaining between them. The CDR3 is made up of 12 amino acids. The DNA of the CDR3 is TGTGCCAGCAAACGCGCTCTCTACGAGCAGTACTTC. Translation gives CASKRALYEQYF.

This sequence joins TRBV6-5 and TRBJ2-4; the match to TRBD1 covers 7 bases. V shed 4 bases and J 1 base; nucleotides not matched to a gene: 1. Germline CDR1 MNHEY, CDR2 SVGAGI. The CDR3 has 14 residues. The CDR3 region is CASSSTGAKNIQYF. In DNA form, the CDR3 reads TGTGCCAGCAGTTCGACAGGGGCCAAAAACATTCAGTACTTC.

This clonotype was seen at least ten times. The V and J genes are TRBV7-8 and TRBJ2-6; D is possibly TRBD1 (6 bases). This CDR3 is 16 amino acids long. Germline CDR1 is SGHVS and CDR2 is FQNEAQ. V lost 4 bases, J lost 0 bases, and 10 bases lay in between. The CDR3 DNA reads as TGTGCCAGCAGCTCGGACAGAAGCTCTGGGGCCAACGTCCTGACTTTC. Protein: CASSSDRSSGANVLTF.

The sample holds many counts of this clonotype. This chain connects TRBV7-2 to TRBJ1-2; D is ambiguous. The CDR3 extends over 16 amino acids. Germline CDR1 is SGHTA and CDR2 is FQGNSA. V was cut by 1 base and J by 1 base, with 13 bases left in between. The CDR3 nucleotides read TGTGCCAGCAGCTTAGTAGGTCGTGGCTATAACTATGGCTACACCTTC. It translates to CASSLVGRGYNYGYTF.

This clonotype was detected ten times or more. The rearrangement joins TRBV28 to TRBJ2-5, with 8 positions matching TRBD1. Trimming removed 5 bases from V and 4 bases from J; junction bases left unmatched: 9. This CDR3 is 15 amino acids long. Germline V gene lookup returns CDR1 MDHEN and CDR2 SYDVKM. The CDR3 loop is CASSPGGAGRETQYF. Written as DNA, the CDR3 is TGTGCCAGCAGTCCAGGGGGCGCGGGTAGAGAGACCCAGTACTTC.

This clonotype was recorded only once. For the CDR3, the DNA is TGTGCCAGCAGTTACTCGGGTCCTCCAGGCACTGAAGCTTTCTTT. Amino acid sequence: CASSYSGPPGTEAFF. The gene calls are TRBV6-5 and TRBJ1-1, with D uncertain. From germline, CDR1 is MNHEY and CDR2 SVGAGI. This CDR3 has 15 amino acids. Trimming shortened V by 0 bases and J by 4 bases, and 12 bases separated the two germline ends.

The chain uses TRBV4-3 and TRBJ2-1; TRBD2 matches at 11 bases. CDR1 is LGHNA and CDR2 is YSLEER in the germline V gene. V was clipped by 0 bases and J by 4 bases; unmatched bases: 5. The CDR3 spans 17 residues. The DNA for the CDR3 is TGCGCCAGCAGCCAAGATACCTCTAGCGGGGGGTACAATGAGCAGTTCTTC. Translated: CASSQDTSSGGYNEQFF.

This clonotype was observed at least ten times. This rearrangement joins TRBV7-9 to TRBJ2-3; 8 bases line up with TRBD1. Germline V lookup: CDR1 SEHNR, CDR2 FQNEAQ (reference sequence). This CDR3 has 13 amino acids. Unmatched junction bases numbered 3, after V lost 5 bases and J lost 5 bases. This CDR3 is CASSPQGGDTQYF. In nucleotides, the CDR3 is TGTGCCAGCAGCCCACAGGGGGGAGATACGCAGTATTTT.

This clonotype was counted many times. The chain has TRBV7-2 and TRBJ1-5; D is uncertain. V shed 5 bases and J shed 1 base, with 12 bases lying between them. The CDR3 loop spans 15 amino acids. From germline, CDR1 is SGHTA and CDR2 FQGNSA. The CDR3 loop is CASSPALASNQPQHF. The CDR3 DNA reads as TGTGCCAGCAGCCCCGCGCTCGCCAGCAATCAGCCCCAGCATTTT.

The table lists this clonotype with many counts. V usage is TRBV28 and J usage is TRBJ1-6, with D unresolved. Germline CDR1 and CDR2: MDHEN and SYDVKM. The CDR3 spans 14 residues. V lost 7 bases and J lost 4, with 11 bases in between. DNA of the CDR3: TGTGCCAGCAACCTTCGACCTTATAATTCACCCCTCCACTTT. This gives the protein CASNLRPYNSPLHF.